This T cell receptor beta chain was found in a study of T cells after yellow fever vaccination. They built TCR cDNA with 5'RACE template switching, a step that put in a universal primer site and UMIs. TCRdb analysed the 5' RACE reads with MiXCR anew, one entry per CDR3 protein. Among approximately 300,000 distinct CDR3 sequences, around 11% were seen once, and the ten largest hold about 3.3%. Trimming left V 2 bases short and J 7 bases short, with 17 bases between. CDR1 is SGHTA and CDR2 is FQGNSA in the germline V gene. CDR3 length equals 16 residues. Study-wide results and caveats: Contaminants from the bulk population, in the form of abundant clonotypes, could be found in FACS-sorted repertoires. Clones that expanded after primary vaccination mostly reappeared after the booster (96% CD4, 88% CD8).

A word on this clonotype: Its cognate antigen is unknown.

The sample consisted of CD4+ T cells sorted from PBMCs, taken 45 days after the yellow fever booster vaccination. This TCR derives from a man aged 18 to 30 who received the YFV17D yellow fever vaccine. V and J are TRBV7-2 and TRBJ2-2; D uncertain. CDR3 sequence reads: CASSLSGVYVGGELFF. In nucleotides, the CDR3 is TGTGCCAGCAGCTTATCTGGCGTGTACGTAGGCGGGGAGCTGTTTTTT.